The 15 T cell receptor beta chains below all came from one sample that was sequenced in a study of T cells in Graves' hyperthyroidism and ophthalmopathy. The CDR3 regions of TCR beta were amplified from RNA transcripts. During a first-round RT-PCR of the TCR CDR3, the HTBI primer set was used. TCRdb reprocessed the multiplex PCR reads with MiXCR, giving one entry per CDR3 protein. Among around 350,000 distinct CDR3 sequences listed, roughly 15% were seen once. The sequenced sample was blood. All receptors derive from a woman in her sixties or seventies with Graves' ophthalmopathy.

This clonotype has just a few counts. The chain couples TRBV19 to TRBJ2-5, with TRBD1 matching over 10 bases. Germline lookup yields CDR1 LNHDA and CDR2 SQIVND (reference sequence). V lost 3 bases, J lost 1 base, and 2 bases stayed unmatched. The CDR3 has 15 residues. CDR3 DNA: TGTGCCAGTAGTATCTGGGACAGGGGCCAAGAGACCCAGTACTTC. It yields the protein CASSIWDRGQETQYF.

At least ten counts were recorded for this clonotype. V gene TRBV2 combines with J gene TRBJ2-1; 7 bases are shared with TRBD2. After removal of 3 bases from V and 5 bases from J, the junction contained 7 bases not matched to a gene. Germline CDR1 reads SNHLY; CDR2 reads FYNNEI. The CDR3 extends over 15 amino acids. The CDR3 DNA reads TGTGCCAGCAGTGAGTGGAGGGAGGGGAACAATGAGCAGTTCTTC. The encoded protein is CASSEWREGNNEQFF.

This sequence joins TRBV19 and TRBJ2-4, with D hard to call. The CDR3 runs to 13 residues. Trimming took off 5 bases at V and 3 bases at J, with 8 bases between the two ends. Germline CDR1 is LNHDA and CDR2 is SQIVND (reference sequence). The CDR3 reads CASSGTVKNIQYF. In DNA form, the CDR3 reads TGTGCCAGTAGTGGCACAGTCAAAAACATTCAGTACTTC. Variable domain in full (rest from reference TRBV19 and TRBJ2-4): DGGITQSPKYLFRKEGQNVTLSCEQNLNHDAMYWYRQDPGQGLRLIYYSQIVNDFQKGDIAEGYSVSREKKESFPLTVTSAQKNPTAFYLCASSGTVKNIQYFGAGTRLSVL.

In this sample, this clonotype turned up many times. V is TRBV18 and J is TRBJ2-1; unclear D gene. Trimming took 1 base from V and 6 from J, leaving 10 bases between them. From germline, CDR1 is KGHSH and CDR2 LQKENI. The CDR3 is made up of 14 amino acids. The CDR3 DNA reads TGTGCCAGCTCACCACTCGCTAGTAGCAATGAGCAGTTCTTC. Protein product: CASSPLASSNEQFF.

This chain connects TRBV2 to TRBJ2-1, with 15 positions matching TRBD2. Germline CDR1 SNHLY, CDR2 FYNNEI. CDR3 length: 15 amino acids. Unmatched junction bases numbered 5, after V lost 7 bases and J lost 7 bases. The CDR3 DNA follows: TGTGCCAGCAATGAGGGACTAGCGGGAGGTAATGAGCAGTTCTTC. It is translated as CASNEGLAGGNEQFF. The full variable domain, rest sourced from reference TRBV2 and TRBJ2-1, is EPEVTQTPSHQVTQMGQEVILRCVPISNHLYFYWYRQILGQKVEFLVSFYNNEISEKSEIFDDQFSVERPDGSNFTLKIRSTKLEDSAMYFCASNEGLAGGNEQFFGPGTRLTVL.

In its sample, this clonotype was seen a few times. The chain uses TRBV5-8 and TRBJ2-1, with D possibly matching TRBD2 (6 bases). Deletions cut 4 bases from V and 2 bases from J, with 16 bases between. This CDR3 spans 16 amino acids. From germline, CDR1 is SGHTS and CDR2 YDEGEE. This CDR3 is CASSPSASVAYNEQFF. The CDR3 DNA reads as TGTGCCAGCAGCCCCTCGGCTAGCGTCGCCTACAATGAGCAGTTCTTC.

This clonotype has ten or more counts. The rearrangement joins TRBV7-8 to TRBJ1-4; D uncertain. Germline CDR1 and CDR2: SGHVS and FQNEAQ. Trimming removed 5 bases from V and 8 bases from J, with 12 bases in between. This CDR3 region has 13 residues. The CDR3 is CASSPPSREKLFF. In DNA, the CDR3 is TGTGCCAGCAGCCCTCCGTCAAGGGAAAAACTGTTTTTT.

This clonotype showed up many times. The chain employs TRBV7-8 and TRBJ2-5; D is perhaps TRBD1 or TRBD2 (5 bases each). CDR3 size: 12 residues. V shed 4 bases and J shed 7 bases, with 10 bases lying between them. The germline CDR1 and CDR2 sequences are SGHVS and FQNEAQ. CDR3 residues: CASSSIGGTQYF. DNA of the CDR3: TGTGCCAGCAGCTCAATTGGGGGGACCCAGTACTTC.

This clonotype was seen ten or more times. This chain links TRBV30 with TRBJ2-2; D remains ambiguous. Germline loops: CDR1 GTSNPN, CDR2 SVGIG (reference sequence). The CDR3 is 11 residues long. Trimming stripped 2 bases from V and 2 bases from J, with 0 bases between. This chain's CDR3 is CAWSNTGELFF. The CDR3 bases are TGTGCCTGGAGTAACACCGGGGAGCTGTTTTTT.

This clonotype was counted many times. The chain links TRBV11-2 to TRBJ2-5; D is perhaps TRBD2 (6 bases). CDR1 and CDR2 from the germline V gene are SGHAT and FQNNGV. V was pared by 2 bases and J by 7 bases, with 11 bases between. The CDR3 is made up of 13 amino acids. Here the CDR3 reads CASSLRREGTQYF. CDR3 nucleotide sequence: TGTGCCAGCAGCTTAAGGCGGGAAGGGACCCAGTACTTC.

The V call is TRBV19, the J call TRBJ1-5; 7 bases match TRBD1. The CDR3 consists of 17 residues. Germline-derived CDR1 and CDR2 are LNHDA and SQIVND (reference sequence). V lost 4 bases to trimming and J lost 0 bases; unmatched junction nucleotides: 9. CDR3 sequence reads: CASSTQSTGVSNQPQHF. The CDR3 DNA sequence: TGTGCCAGTAGTACACAATCAACAGGGGTTAGCAATCAGCCCCAGCATTTT.

The rearrangement links TRBV19 to TRBJ2-1, with 8 nucleotides matching TRBD2. The junction had 12 bases not matched to a gene; V was cut back by 10 bases and J by 7 bases. The CDR3 extends over 14 amino acids. Per the germline V gene, CDR1 is LNHDA and CDR2 is SQIVND (reference sequence). The chain's CDR3 is CATSQREFRNEQFF. The CDR3, as DNA: TGTGCCACCTCTCAGCGGGAGTTTAGGAATGAGCAGTTCTTC.

This clonotype has a count of ten or more. The gene calls are TRBV20-1 and TRBJ2-5, with 8 bases aligning to TRBD1. The V segment lost 5 bases and the J segment 2 bases; nucleotides outside the gene matches: 16. CDR3 length: 17 amino acids. Germline values: CDR1 DFQATT, CDR2 SNEGSKA (reference sequence). CDR3 sequence: CSAHSGTGPFGQETQYF. As DNA, the CDR3 is TGCAGTGCTCATTCCGGGACAGGACCTTTTGGGCAAGAGACCCAGTACTTC.

The chain combines TRBV12-3 or TRBV12-4 with TRBJ2-2, with D tentatively TRBD1 or TRBD2 (5 bases each). This CDR3 comprises 16 residues. The germline V and J ends were trimmed by 0 bases and 6 bases, with 14 bases remaining between them. Here the CDR3 reads CASSLALGTRAGELFF. The CDR3 nucleotides are TGTGCCAGCAGTTTAGCGTTGGGGACGCGCGCCGGGGAGCTGTTTTTT.

The sample holds many counts of this clonotype. The chain links TRBV13 to TRBJ2-3; D not certain. V was clipped by 5 bases and J by 0 bases, with 15 bases between them. The germline V gene has CDR1 PRHDT and CDR2 FYEKMQ (reference sequence). The length of the CDR3 is 16 residues. The CDR3 sequence is CASSTWAPSSTDTQYF. The CDR3 bases are TGTGCCAGCAGCACCTGGGCCCCCTCGAGCACAGATACGCAGTATTTT.